The 27 T cell receptor beta chains below come from one sample, sequenced in a study of shared T cell receptors in the human thymus. Generated by immunoSEQ multiplex PCR, the TCRdb table keeps only in-frame clones and is missing some. Here the sample spans some 640,000 clones, 80% to 90% being singletons. These same records also appear under a second study, on human thymus T cells.

Input material: thymocytes. The receptor source for this set is a boy younger than two with a congenital heart defect.

V gene TRBV27 combines with J gene TRBJ2-3; 9 nucleotides line up with TRBD2. After removal of 2 bases from V and 4 bases from J, the junction contained 10 bases not matched to a gene. This CDR3 spans 17 amino acids. Per the germline V gene, CDR1 is MNHEY and CDR2 is SMNVEV (reference sequence). This CDR3 is CASSLGPVSGSADTQYF. The CDR3 coding sequence is TGTGCCAGCAGTTTAGGACCCGTTAGCGGGAGTGCAGATACGCAGTATTTT.

The V and J genes are TRBV10-3 and TRBJ2-7, with 9 bases lining up with TRBD2. The V gene end was trimmed by 4 bases and the J gene end by 3 bases; junction bases not matched to a gene: 7. This CDR3 comprises 15 residues. Germline-derived CDR1 and CDR2 are ENHRY and SYGVKD. The CDR3 here is CAISVQTSGHYEQYF. Written as DNA, the CDR3 is TGTGCCATCAGTGTCCAGACTAGCGGTCACTACGAGCAGTACTTC.

This chain joins TRBV4-1 and TRBJ2-5; a possible D gene is TRBD2 (6 bases). This CDR3 is 19 amino acids long. Between the trimmed V and J ends, which lost 0 bases and 3 bases, there was a span of 23 bases. Germline CDR1 reads MGHRA; CDR2 reads YSYEKL. The CDR3, as DNA: TGCGCCAGCAGCCAAGACCCCGCAGGGCCCAAACCTAGCGAAGAGACCCAGTACTTC. This encodes CASSQDPAGPKPSEETQYF.

The chain recombines TRBV6-5 with TRBJ1-2; D gene unclear. The CDR3 is 13 amino acids. Germline values: CDR1 MNHEY, CDR2 SVGAGI. V was shortened by 0 bases and J by 4 bases, with 6 bases between the two germline ends. CDR3: CASSYSNGYGYTF. Written as DNA, the CDR3 is TGTGCCAGCAGTTACTCGAACGGCTATGGCTACACCTTC.

This clone is a singleton in its sample. The chain uses TRBV27 and TRBJ2-2, with TRBD1 matching 9 bases. The germline gives CDR1 MNHEY, CDR2 SMNVEV (reference sequence). This CDR3 region has 19 residues. J gave up 3 bases and V 0 bases, and 11 bases lay outside the gene matches. The CDR3 region is CASSLSEEQGAADTGELFF. The CDR3 DNA is TGTGCCAGCAGTTTATCGGAGGAACAGGGGGCGGCGGACACCGGGGAGCTGTTTTTT.

The chain links TRBV20-1 to TRBJ2-3, with unresolved D. The CDR3 loop spans 11 amino acids. Germline V gene data show CDR1 as DFQATT and CDR2 as SNEGSKA (reference sequence). Trimming shortened V by 5 bases and J by 0 bases, and 3 bases separated the two germline ends. CDR3: CSAPSTDTQYF. The CDR3 DNA reads as TGCAGTGCTCCTAGCACAGATACGCAGTATTTT.

The chain uses TRBV27 and TRBJ1-6, with 7 nucleotides matching TRBD1. The CDR3 consists of 18 residues. Germline lookup yields CDR1 MNHEY and CDR2 SMNVEV (reference sequence). The J segment lost 6 bases and the V segment lost 2 bases, leaving 13 bases of the junction unmatched. The CDR3 sequence is CASSLAKPGGGVNSPLHF. As DNA, the CDR3 is TGTGCCAGCAGTTTAGCAAAACCAGGGGGTGGCGTTAATTCACCCCTCCACTTT.

CDR3 sequence reads: CASSLGSGLRAQETQYF. The CDR3 DNA reads TGCGCCAGCAGCTTGGGCTCCGGACTTCGGGCCCAAGAGACCCAGTACTTC. The rearrangement joins TRBV5-1 to TRBJ2-5; a possible D gene is TRBD2 (5 bases). The CDR3 length is 17 residues. CDR1 and CDR2 from the germline V gene are SGHRS and YFSETQ. V was trimmed by 0 bases and J by 1 base, leaving 16 bases between them.

The genes are TRBV7-8 and TRBJ2-7, with 8 nucleotides matching TRBD1. V gave up 5 bases and J gave up 0 bases; unmatched junction bases: 9. CDR1 SGHVS and CDR2 FQNEAQ come from the germline V gene. The CDR3 runs to 16 residues. CDR3 nucleotide sequence: TGTGCCAGCAGCCCCGGAGACAGGGGTCGCTCCTACGAGCAGTACTTC. It is translated as CASSPGDRGRSYEQYF.

The chain employs TRBV9 and TRBJ2-1; TRBD2 aligns across 10 bases. V was clipped by 1 base and J by 11 bases; unmatched bases: 15. Germline V lookup: CDR1 SGDLS, CDR2 YYNGEE. The CDR3 sequence is 17 residues long. Here the CDR3 reads CASSVKAEREGWDKQFF. CDR3 bases: TGTGCCAGCAGCGTAAAGGCCGAGCGGGAGGGCTGGGACAAGCAGTTCTTC.

The chain couples TRBV29-1 to TRBJ2-5; 12 nucleotides match TRBD2. V gave up 6 bases and J gave up 6 bases; unmatched junction bases: 8. Germline-derived CDR1 and CDR2 are SQVTM and ANQGSEA. The CDR3 is 14 amino acids. The CDR3 nucleotides read TGCAGCGTCCTGACTAGCGGGGGTTTACAGACCCAGTACTTC. Translating gives CSVLTSGGLQTQYF. The variable domain in full, completed from reference TRBV29-1 and TRBJ2-5, reads SAVISQKPSRDICQRGTSLTIQCQVDSQVTMMFWYRQQPGQSLTLIATANQGSEATYESGFVIDKFPISRPNLTFSTLTVSNMSPEDSSIYLCSVLTSGGLQTQYFGPGTRLLVL.

The genes are TRBV28 and TRBJ2-3; 10 nucleotides align to TRBD2. V shed 3 bases, J shed 2 bases, and the junction held 17 bases outside the gene matches. Germline-derived CDR1 and CDR2 are MDHEN and SYDVKM. There are 20 residues in the CDR3. This CDR3 is CASSLSRGTTLAGITDTQYF. The CDR3 nucleotides are TGTGCCAGCAGTTTGTCCCGAGGTACCACACTAGCGGGGATCACAGATACGCAGTATTTT.

V usage is TRBV28 and J usage is TRBJ2-1, with a weak D call TRBD2 (5 bases). The CDR3 totals 15 residues. Trimming removed 6 bases from V and 4 bases from J, with 16 bases in between. Germline loops: CDR1 MDHEN, CDR2 SYDVKM. CDR3 loop: CASSRRGLLYNEQFF. CDR3 nucleotides: TGTGCCAGCAGCCGTCGTGGACTCCTTTACAATGAGCAGTTCTTC.

This clone was detected only once. V and J are TRBV6-6 and TRBJ2-7, with TRBD2 matching 8 bases. The CDR3 has 16 residues. Unmatched junction bases numbered 13, after V lost 4 bases and J lost 5 bases. Germline loops: CDR1 MNHNY, CDR2 SVGAGI (reference sequence). CDR3 protein: CASSSPRREARNEQYF. The CDR3 nucleotides read TGTGCCAGCAGTTCCCCCCGGCGGGAGGCCCGGAACGAGCAGTACTTC.

The chain recombines TRBV2 with TRBJ1-4; tentatively, D is TRBD1 (5 bases). Germline loops: CDR1 SNHLY, CDR2 FYNNEI. There are 17 residues in the CDR3. With 7 bases removed from V and 3 bases from J, the gap between germline ends came to 21 bases. CDR3 protein: CASNPGPSKSANEKLFF. The DNA of the CDR3 is TGTGCCAGCAATCCAGGGCCGTCGAAATCTGCTAATGAAAAACTGTTTTTT. Filled out from reference TRBV2 and TRBJ1-4, the complete variable domain reads EPEVTQTPSHQVTQMGQEVILRCVPISNHLYFYWYRQILGQKVEFLVSFYNNEISEKSEIFDDQFSVERPDGSNFTLKIRSTKLEDSAMYFCASNPGPSKSANEKLFFGSGTQLSVL.

The V call is TRBV20-1, the J call TRBJ2-7; D is perhaps TRBD2 (6 bases). The CDR3 is 9 residues long. CDR1 DFQATT and CDR2 SNEGSKA come from the germline V gene (reference sequence). The CDR3: CRVAGEQYF. The DNA for the CDR3 is TGCAGAGTGGCGGGGGAGCAGTACTTC.

The genes are TRBV4-3 and TRBJ1-6; D may be TRBD1 (6 bases). Trimming took 0 bases from V and 9 from J, leaving 12 bases between them. The CDR3 contains 15 residues. CDR1 is LGHNA and CDR2 is YSLEER in the germline V gene. The CDR3 protein is CASSQDRDTFSPLHF. The CDR3 region has the DNA TGCGCCAGCAGCCAAGATCGGGACACCTTTTCACCCCTCCACTTT.

The chain employs TRBV2 and TRBJ1-1, with 9 bases matching TRBD1. The CDR3 has 14 residues. V shed 9 bases, J shed 10 bases, and the junction held 15 bases outside the gene matches. Germline V lookup: CDR1 SNHLY, CDR2 FYNNEI. Written as DNA, the CDR3 is TGTGCCAGTGTCCCCCGGGACAGGGAGGACGTAGCTTTCTTT. As protein: CASVPRDREDVAFF.

The rearrangement joins TRBV18 to TRBJ1-5; 7 positions match TRBD1. From germline, CDR1 is KGHSH and CDR2 LQKENI. Trimming took 3 bases from V and 1 from J; bases not matched to a gene: 6. The CDR3 spans 16 residues. CDR3: CASSPKEDRSNQPQHF. The CDR3 DNA is TGTGCCAGCTCACCGAAAGAGGACAGGAGCAATCAGCCCCAGCATTTT.

The chain couples TRBV2 to TRBJ2-2, with D perhaps TRBD1 (6 bases). The CDR3 is 14 residues long. The ends were cut back, 3 bases at V and 8 bases at J, with 13 bases in the middle. Germline CDR1 reads SNHLY; CDR2 reads FYNNEI. The CDR3 DNA sequence: TGTGCCAGCAGTGAGGGACACATTAGAGGGGAGCTGTTTTTT. Translated, it gives CASSEGHIRGELFF.

This clone has a handful of counts. The CDR3: CASSLPSDRGGYTF. The DNA of the CDR3 is TGTGCCAGCAGTTTACCCTCTGACAGGGGTGGCTACACCTTC. V and J are TRBV28 and TRBJ1-2, with 8 bases lining up with TRBD1. The CDR3 totals 14 residues. Germline lookup yields CDR1 MDHEN and CDR2 SYDVKM. The ends lost 2 bases at V and 7 bases at J; junction bases unmatched: 6.

The V gene is TRBV4-3, the J gene TRBJ2-7, with no clear D. The V end lost 4 bases, the J end lost 7 bases, and 17 bases lay between the germline ends. Looked up from germline, CDR1 is LGHNA and CDR2 is YSLEER. The CDR3 has 14 amino acids. CDR3 amino acids: CASSRERRGWEQYF. CDR3 DNA: TGCGCCAGCAGCCGAGAACGGCGCGGATGGGAGCAGTACTTC.

The rearrangement joins TRBV30 to TRBJ2-3, with D tentatively TRBD1 (6 bases). This CDR3 contains 17 residues. The germline CDR1 and CDR2 sequences are GTSNPN and SVGIG (reference sequence). The V gene lost 3 bases and the J gene lost 3 bases, with 22 bases spanning the gap. DNA for the CDR3: TGTGCCTGGAGGGGAGTTCTTGGGGGCCCGGGGACAGATACGCAGTATTTT. This encodes CAWRGVLGGPGTDTQYF.

The genes are TRBV28 and TRBJ2-1, with 7 bases that match TRBD2. Unmatched junction bases numbered 11, after V lost 6 bases and J lost 9 bases. Per germline, CDR1 MDHEN and CDR2 SYDVKM. CDR3 length equals 14 residues. The CDR3 DNA follows: TGTGCCAGCAGCCCTCTCATGGCGGGGGTTGAGCAGTTCTTC. This encodes CASSPLMAGVEQFF.

The V call is TRBV19, the J call TRBJ1-4; 10 bases are a match to TRBD1. After removal of 3 bases from V and 6 bases from J, the junction contained 4 bases not matched to a gene. The CDR3 consists of 15 residues. CDR1 is LNHDA and CDR2 is SQIVND in the germline V gene (reference sequence). The DNA for the CDR3 is TGTGCCAGTAGTATTCCGGGACAGGGGTATGAAAAACTGTTTTTT. Protein sequence: CASSIPGQGYEKLFF.

The chain joins TRBV7-3 to TRBJ2-5, with D possibly being TRBD1 (5 bases). The CDR3 consists of 13 residues. The germline V gene encodes CDR1 SGHTA and CDR2 FQGTGA. Between the trimmed V and J ends, which lost 5 bases and 3 bases, there was a span of 10 bases. The CDR3 DNA sequence: TGTGCCAGCAGCGCCTCAGGGAAAGAGACCCAGTACTTC. Translation: CASSASGKETQYF.

This clone was observed a few times. The rearrangement links TRBV5-4 to TRBJ1-3, with TRBD1 as a possible D gene (5 bases). V shed 4 bases and J shed 1 base, with 6 bases lying between them. The germline gives CDR1 SGHNT, CDR2 YYREEE (reference sequence). CDR3 length: 13 residues. Here the CDR3 DNA reads TGTGCCAGCAGCCGGGGGTCTGGAAACACCATATATTTT. Protein sequence: CASSRGSGNTIYF.